This TCR beta chain was captured in a study of T-cell reconstitution after alpha-beta-depleted transplantation in children. Regarding the study as a whole: After transplant, at about two months, alpha-beta T cells were reportedly derived from several hundred expanded graft clones. A year post-transplant, T-cell counts and diversity derived mostly from newly produced T cells.

This clonotype appeared a few times. Its specificity is not known. Unique molecular identifiers were built into the TCRbeta library. TCRdb independently ran MiXCR on the PCR reads; one entry per CDR3 protein. The table records about 200,000 distinct CDR3 sequences, approximately 7% of them present only once. The TCR sequence derives from a boy aged 2 to 9 with acute lymphoblastic leukemia, due to receive a stem cell transplant. The sequencing here drew on PBMCs, taken before TCRalphabeta/CD19-depleted stem cell transplant.

The CDR3, as DNA: TGTGCCAGCAGATCCGGGAAAAAGCTCCAAGAGACCCAGTACTTC. Amino acid sequence: CASRSGKKLQETQYF. This chain joins TRBV28 and TRBJ2-5, with a tentative D call TRBD2 (5 bases). The V gene's germline CDR1 is MDHEN and CDR2 SYDVKM. Between the trimmed V and J ends, which lost 6 bases and 1 base, there was a span of 15 bases. The CDR3 length is 15 residues.